What follows are 16 T cell receptor beta chains derived from one specimen sequenced in a study of cytomegalovirus exposure and HLA in healthy donors. PCR was performed using 60 Vbeta and 13 Jbeta primers. The assay was immunoSEQ multiplex PCR, and TCRdb's table has in-frame clones only and misses some. The table has roughly 100,000 clones, around 70% seen once. The sample was PBMCs. These receptors were taken from a man aged 25-45 years in good health and CMV-seronegative.

This chain links TRBV5-6 with TRBJ2-6; 8 nucleotides match TRBD1. V was pared by 6 bases and J by 3 bases, with 14 bases of the junction left unmatched. The CDR3 covers 18 residues. The V gene's germline CDR1 is SGHDT and CDR2 YYEEEE. The CDR3 loop reads CASTRTGKAVFGANVLTF. The CDR3 nucleotides read TGTGCCAGCACCCGGACAGGGAAGGCAGTATTTGGGGCCAACGTCCTGACTTTC. Filled out from reference TRBV5-6 and TRBJ2-6, the complete variable domain reads DAGVTQSPTHLIKTRGQQVTLRCSPKSGHDTVSWYQQALGQGPQFIFQYYEEEERQRGNFPDRFSGHQFPNYSSELNVNALLLGDSALYLCASTRTGKAVFGANVLTFGAGSRLTVL.

This clone was detected a few times. The rearrangement uses TRBV29-1 and TRBJ2-7; possibly TRBD1 for D (6 bases). Germline CDR1 reads SQVTM; CDR2 reads ANQGSEA. The CDR3 is 14 residues long. The V and J ends lost 4 bases and 3 bases respectively, with 16 bases between them. CDR3 sequence (DNA): TGCAGCGTTGCAAATCGACAGGTGAACTACGAGCAGTACTTC. Protein product: CSVANRQVNYEQYF.

This clone appeared a few times. The chain has TRBV4-3 and TRBJ1-2; D unresolved. The germline V and J ends were trimmed by 0 bases and 8 bases, with 10 bases remaining between them. Germline CDR1 and CDR2: LGHNA and YSLEER. This CDR3 is built from 13 residues. The CDR3 region has the DNA TGCGCCAGCAGCCAAGACCCCGGGGTAGGCTACACCTTC. As protein: CASSQDPGVGYTF.

This sequence joins TRBV19 and TRBJ1-3; D is unclear. Germline V gene lookup returns CDR1 LNHDA and CDR2 SQIVND (reference sequence). V shed 5 bases and J shed 2 bases, with 13 bases lying between them. The CDR3 runs 15 residues. CDR3 sequence: CASSFDPGTGNTIYF. In nucleotides, the CDR3 is TGTGCCAGTAGTTTCGACCCGGGGACTGGAAACACCATATATTTT. Complete variable domain (other parts from reference TRBV19 and TRBJ1-3): DGGITQSPKYLFRKEGQNVTLSCEQNLNHDAMYWYRQDPGQGLRLIYYSQIVNDFQKGDIAEGYSVSREKKESFPLTVTSAQKNPTAFYLCASSFDPGTGNTIYFGEGSWLTVV.

The V call is TRBV9, the J call TRBJ2-7; 8 nucleotides line up with TRBD2. Germline V gene sequence: CDR1 SGDLS, CDR2 YYNGEE. V lost 4 bases, J lost 0 bases, and 3 bases stayed unmatched. The CDR3 totals 14 residues. CDR3 nucleotide sequence: TGTGCCAGCAGCCCTAGCGGGTTCTCCTACGAGCAGTACTTC. Its translation is CASSPSGFSYEQYF.

The V call is TRBV5-1, the J call TRBJ2-2, with D possibly TRBD1 on 6 matching bases. The CDR3 has 15 residues. V was trimmed by 0 bases and J by 6 bases, leaving 12 bases between them. Germline lookup yields CDR1 SGHRS and CDR2 YFSETQ. CDR3 region: CASSLAGDGAGELFF. CDR3 in DNA: TGCGCCAGCAGCTTGGCAGGGGATGGGGCCGGGGAGCTGTTTTTT.

The chain recombines TRBV19 with TRBJ2-7; the match to TRBD1 covers 9 bases. V gave up 7 bases and J gave up 3 bases; unmatched junction bases: 4. The germline CDR1 and CDR2 sequences are LNHDA and SQIVND (reference sequence). The CDR3 spans 13 residues. The CDR3 is CASNRGLGYEQYF. The CDR3 DNA follows: TGTGCCAGTAACAGGGGGCTTGGCTACGAGCAGTACTTC.

In nucleotides, the CDR3 is TGTGCCAGCAGCATGGACAGGGGAGTGTCCGAGCAGTACTTC. This translates into CASSMDRGVSEQYF. The chain carries TRBV5-6 and TRBJ2-7, with 9 bases identical to TRBD1. Germline V gives CDR1 SGHDT, CDR2 YYEEEE. V gave up 4 bases and J gave up 6 bases; unmatched junction bases: 8. The CDR3 runs to 14 residues.

The rearrangement uses TRBV28 and TRBJ2-1; 8 bases are shared with TRBD1. Trimming cost V 4 bases and J 6 bases; bases outside gene matches: 11. CDR3 length: 16 residues. Germline CDR1 is MDHEN and CDR2 is SYDVKM. CDR3 region: CASSSESGGAFNEQFF. CDR3 sequence (DNA): TGTGCCAGCAGTTCCGAGTCAGGGGGCGCCTTCAATGAGCAGTTCTTC. Full variable domain (remainder filled in from reference TRBV28 and TRBJ2-1): DVKVTQSSRYLVKRTGEKVFLECVQDMDHENMFWYRQDPGLGLRLIYFSYDVKMKEKGDIPEGYSVSREKKERFSLILESASTNQTSMYLCASSSESGGAFNEQFFGPGTRLTVL.

This clone was counted between two and nine times. The rearrangement joins TRBV5-1 to TRBJ2-7; D possibly corresponds to TRBD2 (6 bases). Germline V lookup: CDR1 SGHRS, CDR2 YFSETQ. The V end was cut by 3 bases, the J end by 0 bases, with 19 bases between. The length of the CDR3 is 17 residues. The CDR3 protein is CASSYYPGTPSSYEQYF. The DNA of the CDR3 is TGCGCCAGCAGCTATTACCCCGGGACTCCTAGCTCCTACGAGCAGTACTTC.

This clone was observed a handful of times. The chain links TRBV28 to TRBJ2-5, with D hard to call. CDR1 and CDR2 from the germline V gene are MDHEN and SYDVKM. Trimming took off 6 bases at V and 4 bases at J, with 9 bases between the two ends. This CDR3 is 12 amino acids long. CDR3 sequence reads: CASSFNGETQYF. CDR3 bases: TGTGCCAGCAGCTTTAACGGAGAGACCCAGTACTTC.

The chain carries TRBV9 and TRBJ2-1, with 7 bases matching TRBD2. Germline values: CDR1 SGDLS, CDR2 YYNGEE. Unmatched junction bases numbered 13, after V lost 2 bases and J lost 2 bases. The length of the CDR3 is 18 residues. CDR3 amino acids: CASSVDPRGGGTYNEQFF. For the CDR3, the DNA is TGTGCCAGCAGCGTCGACCCCCGCGGGGGAGGGACCTACAATGAGCAGTTCTTC.

This chain joins TRBV15 and TRBJ1-5; D is unresolved. This CDR3 comprises 15 residues. Germline V gives CDR1 LNHNV, CDR2 YYDKDF (reference sequence). Trimming shortened V by 4 bases and J by 1 base, and 11 bases separated the two germline ends. The CDR3 DNA sequence: TGTGCCACCAGCACCTCAGGAACGAGCAATCAGCCCCAGCATTTT. Its translation: CATSTSGTSNQPQHF.

This chain links TRBV25-1 with TRBJ1-3; D is undetermined. The CDR3 spans 14 residues. Germline V lookup: CDR1 MGHDK, CDR2 SYGVNS. V gave up 1 base and J gave up 8 bases, with 12 bases separating them. The CDR3 DNA reads TGTGCCAGCAGTGAATCTGGGAGGCGGGACACCATATATTTT. Its translation: CASSESGRRDTIYF.

The rearrangement uses TRBV18 and TRBJ2-1; no definite D call. Trimming removed 0 bases from V and 7 bases from J, with 16 bases in between. The CDR3 spans 16 residues. Germline V gene data show CDR1 as KGHSH and CDR2 as LQKENI. CDR3 sequence (DNA): TGTGCCAGCTCACCACCGAGGTCGCTCCTCGGGAATGAGCAGTTCTTC. Encoded protein: CASSPPRSLLGNEQFF.

As to this clone: Other DNA sequences of this sample code for an identical CDR3. The chain links TRBV10-3 to TRBJ1-5; no clear D gene. This CDR3 comprises 14 residues. Germline CDR1 is ENHRY and CDR2 is SYGVKD. Trimming stripped 0 bases from V and 2 bases from J, with 5 bases between. The CDR3 DNA is TGTGCCATCAGTGAGTCACAAGGCAATCAGCCCCAGCATTTT. It codes for CAISESQGNQPQHF.